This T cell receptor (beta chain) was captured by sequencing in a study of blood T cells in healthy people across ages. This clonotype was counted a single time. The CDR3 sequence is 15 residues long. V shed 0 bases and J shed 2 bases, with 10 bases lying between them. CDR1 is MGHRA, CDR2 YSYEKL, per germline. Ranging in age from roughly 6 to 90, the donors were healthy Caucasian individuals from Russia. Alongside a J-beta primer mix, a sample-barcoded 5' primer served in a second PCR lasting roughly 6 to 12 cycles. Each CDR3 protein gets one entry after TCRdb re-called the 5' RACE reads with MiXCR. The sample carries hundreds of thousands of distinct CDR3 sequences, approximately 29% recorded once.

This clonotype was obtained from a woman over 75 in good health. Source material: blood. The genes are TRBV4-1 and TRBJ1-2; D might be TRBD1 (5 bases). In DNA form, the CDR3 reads TGCGCCAGCAGCCAAGATGGGGCAGTCAACTATGGCTACACCTTC. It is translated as CASSQDGAVNYGYTF.